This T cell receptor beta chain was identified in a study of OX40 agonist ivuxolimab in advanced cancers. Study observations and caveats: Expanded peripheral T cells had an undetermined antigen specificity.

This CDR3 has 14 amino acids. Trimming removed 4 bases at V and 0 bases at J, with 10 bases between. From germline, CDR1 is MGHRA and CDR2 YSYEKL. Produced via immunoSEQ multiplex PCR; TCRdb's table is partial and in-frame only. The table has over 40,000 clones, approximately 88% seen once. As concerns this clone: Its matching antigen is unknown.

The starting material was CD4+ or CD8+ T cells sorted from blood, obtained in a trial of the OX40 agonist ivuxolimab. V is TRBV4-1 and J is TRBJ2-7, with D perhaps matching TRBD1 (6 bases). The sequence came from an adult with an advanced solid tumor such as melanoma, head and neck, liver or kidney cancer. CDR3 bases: TGCGCCAGCAGCCTCGGACAGCTCTCCTACGAGCAGTACTTC. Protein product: CASSLGQLSYEQYF.